Listed here is a single T cell receptor (beta chain). Its antigen is undetermined. Per germline, CDR1 MDHEN and CDR2 SYDVKM. Trimming pared 5 bases from V and 4 bases from J, leaving 14 bases between. This CDR3 comprises 14 residues. TCRdb fed the reads into MiXCR, producing one record per CDR3 protein. The sample gives hundreds of thousands of distinct CDR3 sequences, 25% to 40% of which show up once; roughly an eighth is in the top ten. This sample was included in a study of T cell repertoires in cytomegalovirus infection. Study-level results: Cumulative public TCR beta family frequency identified CMV carriers with the relevant HLA.

The V and J genes are TRBV28 and TRBJ1-2; D is ambiguous. Sequencing input: PBMCs. This clonotype originated in a human donor in good health (CMV status not recorded). Some clones in this sample may be carry-over from other donors' samples. DNA for the CDR3: TGTGCCAGCAGTCCCCCCCAGGACCTCTATGGCTACACCTTC. It yields the protein CASSPPQDLYGYTF.